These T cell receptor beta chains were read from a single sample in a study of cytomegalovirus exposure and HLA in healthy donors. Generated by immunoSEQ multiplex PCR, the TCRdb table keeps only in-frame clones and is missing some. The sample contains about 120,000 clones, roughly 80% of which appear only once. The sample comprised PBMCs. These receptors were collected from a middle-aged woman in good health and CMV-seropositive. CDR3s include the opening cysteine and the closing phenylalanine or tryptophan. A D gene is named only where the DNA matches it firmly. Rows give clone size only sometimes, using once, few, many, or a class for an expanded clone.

cdr3_aa: CASSLTTSGRIGELFF
cdr3_nt: TGTGCCAGCAGCTTAACGACTAGCGGGAGGATCGGGGAGCTGTTTTTT
d_call: TRBD2
v_call: TRBV7-3
j_call: TRBJ2-2
clone_size: NA
cdr3_length: 16

cdr3_aa: CSAGGGDEQFF
cdr3_nt: TGCAGCGCCGGGGGGGGTGATGAGCAGTTCTTC
d_call: TRBD2
v_call: TRBV29-1
j_call: TRBJ2-1
clone_size: NA
cdr3_length: 11

cdr3_aa: CASSLVLRSDYEQYF
cdr3_nt: TGTGCCAGCAGCTTAGTATTGCGCTCCGACTACGAGCAGTACTTC
d_call: NA
v_call: TRBV7-2
j_call: TRBJ2-7
clone_size: NA
cdr3_length: 15

cdr3_aa: CASSLGSNTIYF
cdr3_nt: TGTGCCAGCAGCTTAGGGAGTAACACCATATATTTT
d_call: NA
v_call: TRBV13
j_call: TRBJ1-3
clone_size: few
cdr3_length: 12

cdr3_aa: CASSITSSQGGYGYTF
cdr3_nt: TGTGCCAGTAGTATAACCAGCTCACAGGGGGGATATGGCTACACCTTC
d_call: TRBD1
v_call: TRBV19
j_call: TRBJ1-2
clone_size: NA
cdr3_length: 16

cdr3_aa: CASSLGPGQIYEQYF
cdr3_nt: TGTGCCAGCAGCTTAGGTCCCGGACAGATATACGAGCAGTACTTC
d_call: NA
v_call: TRBV7-6
j_call: TRBJ2-7
clone_size: NA
cdr3_length: 15

cdr3_aa: CASSEYIGGTSDTQYF
cdr3_nt: TGTGCCAGCAGTGAATATATCGGGGGGACCTCAGATACGCAGTATTTT
d_call: TRBD2
v_call: TRBV25-1
j_call: TRBJ2-3
clone_size: few
cdr3_length: 16

cdr3_aa: CASIHDRTPRRAFF
cdr3_nt: TGTGCCAGTATTCACGACAGGACGCCCAGGCGGGCTTTCTTT
d_call: NA
v_call: TRBV19
j_call: TRBJ1-1
clone_size: NA
cdr3_length: 14

cdr3_aa: CASSNFGTGDYGYTF
cdr3_nt: TGTGCCAGTTCCAATTTCGGGACAGGGGACTATGGCTACACCTTC
d_call: TRBD1
v_call: TRBV19
j_call: TRBJ1-2
clone_size: NA
cdr3_length: 15

cdr3_aa: CASSVFTGPNEQFF
cdr3_nt: TGTGCCAGCAGTGTCTTTACAGGGCCCAATGAGCAGTTCTTC
d_call: NA
v_call: TRBV6-4
j_call: TRBJ2-1
clone_size: NA
cdr3_length: 14

cdr3_aa: CASSLAASSYNSPLHF
cdr3_nt: TGCGCCAGCAGCTTGGCCGCGAGCTCCTATAATTCACCCCTCCACTTT
d_call: NA
v_call: TRBV5-1
j_call: TRBJ1-6
clone_size: NA
cdr3_length: 16

cdr3_aa: CASSWGRDTEAFF
cdr3_nt: TGTGCCAGCAGCTGGGGGAGGGATACTGAAGCTTTCTTT
d_call: NA
v_call: TRBV7-3
j_call: TRBJ1-1
clone_size: NA
cdr3_length: 13

cdr3_aa: CAWSKGGQPQHF
cdr3_nt: TGTGCCTGGAGTAAGGGCGGGCAGCCCCAGCATTTT
d_call: NA
v_call: TRBV30
j_call: TRBJ1-5
clone_size: NA
cdr3_length: 12

cdr3_aa: CASSLQVGGVEEQFF
cdr3_nt: TGTGCCAGCAGCCTCCAAGTTGGAGGGGTGGAGGAGCAGTTCTTC
d_call: NA
v_call: TRBV7-2
j_call: TRBJ2-1
clone_size: NA
cdr3_length: 15

cdr3_aa: CASRKGGEYNEQFF
cdr3_nt: TGTGCCAGTAGAAAGGGGGGGGAATACAATGAGCAGTTCTTC
d_call: NA
v_call: TRBV19
j_call: TRBJ2-1
clone_size: once
cdr3_length: 14

cdr3_aa: CASSQVAGQGNSPLHF
cdr3_nt: TGCGCCAGCAGCCAAGTGGCGGGACAGGGGAATTCACCCCTCCACTTT
d_call: TRBD1
v_call: TRBV4-3
j_call: TRBJ1-6
clone_size: NA
cdr3_length: 16

cdr3_aa: CASRQLHLLEAFF
cdr3_nt: TGTGCCAGCCGACAGCTACACTTACTTGAAGCTTTCTTT
d_call: NA
v_call: TRBV19
j_call: TRBJ1-1
clone_size: NA
cdr3_length: 13

cdr3_aa: CAIRDSNSPLHF
cdr3_nt: TGTGCCATCAGGGACAGTAATTCACCCCTCCACTTT
d_call: NA
v_call: TRBV10-3
j_call: TRBJ1-6
clone_size: NA
cdr3_length: 12

cdr3_aa: CASRTAADRREKLFF
cdr3_nt: TGTGCCAGTAGGACCGCGGCCGACCGCCGGGAAAAACTGTTTTTT
d_call: NA
v_call: TRBV19
j_call: TRBJ1-4
clone_size: NA
cdr3_length: 15

cdr3_aa: CASSLETGDGYTF
cdr3_nt: TGTGCCAGCAGCTTAGAAACAGGGGATGGCTACACCTTC
d_call: TRBD1
v_call: TRBV5-4
j_call: TRBJ1-2
clone_size: NA
cdr3_length: 13

cdr3_aa: CASSRRDYNSPLHF
cdr3_nt: TGTGCCAGCAGCCGGAGGGACTATAATTCACCCCTCCACTTT
d_call: NA
v_call: TRBV7-9
j_call: TRBJ1-6
clone_size: NA
cdr3_length: 14

cdr3_aa: CASSLAASGGVTQYF
cdr3_nt: TGCGCCAGCAGCTTGGCGGCTAGCGGGGGGGTTACCCAGTACTTC
d_call: TRBD2
v_call: TRBV5-1
j_call: TRBJ2-5
clone_size: NA
cdr3_length: 15

cdr3_aa: CASSELGPYEQYF
cdr3_nt: TGTGCCAGCAGTGAACTGGGGCCGTACGAGCAGTACTTC
d_call: NA
v_call: TRBV2
j_call: TRBJ2-7
clone_size: NA
cdr3_length: 13

cdr3_aa: CASSVQPFSGVAINTGELFF
cdr3_nt: TGTGCCAGCAGCGTACAACCATTTTCCGGGGTCGCTATCAACACCGGGGAGCTGTTTTTT
d_call: NA
v_call: TRBV9
j_call: TRBJ2-2
clone_size: once
cdr3_length: 20

cdr3_aa: CASSLGDTPSTDTQYF
cdr3_nt: TGCGCCAGCAGCTTGGGCGACACCCCTAGCACAGATACGCAGTATTTT
d_call: NA
v_call: TRBV5-1
j_call: TRBJ2-3
clone_size: NA
cdr3_length: 16

cdr3_aa: CASRNQGSLRNYGYTF
cdr3_nt: TGTGCCAGTAGAAACCAGGGTTCGCTAAGAAACTATGGCTACACCTTC
d_call: NA
v_call: TRBV19
j_call: TRBJ1-2
clone_size: once
cdr3_length: 16

cdr3_aa: CASSVASVDSGNTIYF
cdr3_nt: TGTGCCAGCAGCGTAGCGTCGGTCGACTCTGGAAACACCATATATTTT
d_call: NA
v_call: TRBV9
j_call: TRBJ1-3
clone_size: NA
cdr3_length: 16

cdr3_aa: CASSKQGGNTIYF
cdr3_nt: TGTGCCAGCAGTAAACAGGGTGGAAACACCATATATTTT
d_call: NA
v_call: TRBV11-3
j_call: TRBJ1-3
clone_size: NA
cdr3_length: 13

cdr3_aa: CASIPVGGRNTEAFF
cdr3_nt: TGTGCCAGTATTCCCGTGGGGGGTAGGAACACTGAAGCTTTCTTT
d_call: NA
v_call: TRBV19
j_call: TRBJ1-1
clone_size: once
cdr3_length: 15

cdr3_aa: CAWSVPERGGYTF
cdr3_nt: TGTGCCTGGAGTGTTCCAGAACGCGGTGGCTACACCTTC
d_call: NA
v_call: TRBV30
j_call: TRBJ1-2
clone_size: NA
cdr3_length: 13

cdr3_aa: CASSQDLSYEQYF
cdr3_nt: TGTGCCAGCAGCCAAGATCTCAGCTACGAGCAGTACTTC
d_call: NA
v_call: TRBV14
j_call: TRBJ2-7
clone_size: few
cdr3_length: 13

cdr3_aa: CASSLAGGGQNTEAFF
cdr3_nt: TGCGCCAGCAGCTTGGCGGGGGGAGGGCAGAACACTGAAGCTTTCTTT
d_call: NA
v_call: TRBV5-1
j_call: TRBJ1-1
clone_size: NA
cdr3_length: 16

cdr3_aa: CASRTQGGSYTGELFF
cdr3_nt: TGTGCCAGTAGGACACAGGGCGGCTCCTACACCGGGGAGCTGTTTTTT
d_call: NA
v_call: TRBV19
j_call: TRBJ2-2
clone_size: NA
cdr3_length: 16

cdr3_aa: CASSPTAGGINQPQHF
cdr3_nt: TGTGCCAGTAGTCCCACCGCAGGGGGTATCAATCAGCCCCAGCATTTT
d_call: TRBD1
v_call: TRBV19
j_call: TRBJ1-5
clone_size: NA
cdr3_length: 16

cdr3_aa: CASSGGQGTDTQYF
cdr3_nt: TGTGCCAGCAGTGGAGGGCAGGGCACAGATACGCAGTATTTT
d_call: NA
v_call: TRBV5-4
j_call: TRBJ2-3
clone_size: NA
cdr3_length: 14

cdr3_aa: CASSLPTGNSPLHF
cdr3_nt: TGCGCCAGCAGCTTGCCTACAGGGAATTCACCCCTCCACTTT
d_call: NA
v_call: TRBV5-1
j_call: TRBJ1-6
clone_size: NA
cdr3_length: 14

cdr3_aa: CSVDGLAGGLSYNEQFF
cdr3_nt: TGCAGCGTTGACGGACTAGCGGGGGGTCTCTCCTACAATGAGCAGTTCTTC
d_call: TRBD2
v_call: TRBV29-1
j_call: TRBJ2-1
clone_size: NA
cdr3_length: 17

cdr3_aa: CASSPLETQYF
cdr3_nt: TGTGCCAGCAGCCCCTTAGAGACCCAGTACTTC
d_call: NA
v_call: TRBV7-8
j_call: TRBJ2-5
clone_size: NA
cdr3_length: 11

cdr3_aa: CASSPRQGLTEAFF
cdr3_nt: TGTGCCAGCAGTCCCCGACAGGGTCTCACTGAAGCTTTCTTT
d_call: TRBD1
v_call: TRBV6-1
j_call: TRBJ1-1
clone_size: once
cdr3_length: 14